Presented here are 10 T cell receptor beta chains from one specimen sequenced in a study of identifying expanded T cells in peripheral blood. This table comes from immunoSEQ multiplex PCR, and its TCRdb copy is limited to in-frame clones, with some not included. The repertoire holds nearly 60,000 clones, with roughly 89% as singletons. The sequencing input was blood. The receptors come from a person aged 18 to 75 in good health.

This sequence joins TRBV7-8 and TRBJ1-2; 8 bases fit TRBD1. CDR1 is SGHVS, CDR2 FQNEAQ, per germline. J lost 6 bases, V lost 2 bases, and 8 bases had no gene match. CDR3 length: 15 amino acids. The CDR3 DNA reads as TGTGCCAGCAGCTTAATTGGACAGGGAAGAAATGGCTACACCTTC. This translates into CASSLIGQGRNGYTF.

V and J are TRBV18 and TRBJ2-6; D tentatively reads TRBD1 or TRBD2 (6 bases each). In germline, CDR1 is KGHSH, CDR2 LQKENI. Deletions cut 2 bases from V and 1 base from J, with 9 bases between. The length of the CDR3 is 16 residues. CDR3 in amino acids: CASSPWGASGANVLTF. The CDR3 DNA sequence: TGTGCCAGCTCACCATGGGGGGCTTCTGGGGCCAACGTCCTGACTTTC.

The chain has TRBV20-1 and TRBJ1-2; possible D gene TRBD1, 5 bases. Germline lookup yields CDR1 DFQATT and CDR2 SNEGSKA (reference sequence). This CDR3 contains 11 residues. Trimming pared 7 bases from V and 5 bases from J, leaving 11 bases between. The CDR3 here is CSGSTDYGYTF. The CDR3 DNA follows: TGCAGTGGATCGACAGATTATGGCTACACCTTC.

This clone was counted a few times. This chain connects TRBV2 to TRBJ1-4, with D perhaps matching TRBD1 (5 bases). Germline loops: CDR1 SNHLY, CDR2 FYNNEI. V lost 6 bases and J 4 bases, leaving 6 bases between the germline ends. CDR3 length: 12 residues. CDR3 loop: CASSQGNEKLFF. DNA for the CDR3: TGTGCCAGCAGCCAGGGTAATGAAAAACTGTTTTTT.

In its sample, this clone was seen once. Other DNA sequences of this sample code for an identical CDR3. The V gene is TRBV28, the J gene TRBJ2-7; D remains ambiguous. This CDR3 has 11 residues. The V end lost 5 bases, the J end lost 4 bases, and 6 bases lay between the germline ends. Germline-derived CDR1 and CDR2 are MDHEN and SYDVKM. Written as DNA, the CDR3 is TGTGCCAGCAGTCTTAAATACGAGCAGTACTTC. It is translated as CASSLKYEQYF. The full variable domain, in which reference TRBV28 and TRBJ2-7 provide the parts outside the CDR3, is DVKVTQSSRYLVKRTGEKVFLECVQDMDHENMFWYRQDPGLGLRLIYFSYDVKMKEKGDIPEGYSVSREKKERFSLILESASTNQTSMYLCASSLKYEQYFGPGTRLTVT.

The chain is built from TRBV11-2 and TRBJ1-6; 7 bases match TRBD1. The CDR3 covers 13 residues. Per germline, CDR1 SGHAT and CDR2 FQNNGV. After removal of 1 base from V and 14 bases from J, the junction contained 5 bases not matched to a gene. CDR3 loop: CASSLAVDRALHF. The CDR3 bases are TGTGCCAGCAGCTTAGCGGTTGACAGGGCCCTCCACTTT.

This clone appeared a few times. The CDR3 is CASSMGHYLDSYEQYF. CDR3 coding DNA: TGTGCCAGTAGTATGGGCCACTACCTAGACTCCTACGAGCAGTACTTC. The V call is TRBV19, the J call TRBJ2-7; D is unclear. The V end was cut by 3 bases, the J end by 0 bases, with 15 bases between. The CDR3 is made up of 16 amino acids. CDR1 is LNHDA, CDR2 SQIVND, per germline (reference sequence).

The chain links TRBV29-1 to TRBJ2-6; 14 nucleotides match TRBD2. Germline V gives CDR1 SQVTM, CDR2 ANQGSEA. V shed 7 bases, J shed 4 bases, and the junction held 12 bases outside the gene matches. The CDR3 is 18 amino acids. In DNA, the CDR3 is TGCAGCGCCTACAAGGGACTAGCGGGAGAAAAAGGGGCCAACGTCCTGACTTTC. Its translation: CSAYKGLAGEKGANVLTF. Looking up the rest from reference TRBV29-1 and TRBJ2-6 gives the full variable domain: SAVISQKPSRDICQRGTSLTIQCQVDSQVTMMFWYRQQPGQSLTLIATANQGSEATYESGFVIDKFPISRPNLTFSTLTVSNMSPEDSSIYLCSAYKGLAGEKGANVLTFGAGSRLTVL.

J is TRBJ2-5 and V is TRBV27, with TRBD2 as a possible D gene (5 bases). Germline V lookup: CDR1 MNHEY, CDR2 SMNVEV (reference sequence). The germline V and J ends were trimmed by 3 bases and 3 bases, with 14 bases remaining between them. This CDR3 comprises 15 residues. The CDR3 sequence: CASSLFSAAKETQYF. The CDR3, as DNA: TGTGCCAGCAGTTTGTTTTCAGCGGCGAAAGAGACCCAGTACTTC.

V is TRBV5-5 and J is TRBJ2-6, with TRBD1 identical over 9 bases. The ends lost 3 bases at V and 0 bases at J; junction bases unmatched: 4. Germline V lookup: CDR1 SGHKS, CDR2 YYEKEE (reference sequence). The CDR3 has 17 residues. CDR3 sequence (DNA): TGTGCCAGCAGCTCAACAGGGGGCAGCTCTGGGGCCAACGTCCTGACTTTC. Its translation: CASSSTGGSSGANVLTF.